Listed below are T cell receptor beta chains from one sample, sequenced in a study of OX40 agonist ivuxolimab in advanced cancers. Assay: immunoSEQ multiplex PCR; the TCRdb copy retains only in-frame clones and omits some. Here the sample spans tens of thousands of clones, approximately 90% being singletons. Sequenced here: CD4+ or CD8+ T cells sorted from blood, sampled in a trial of the OX40 agonist ivuxolimab. These receptors all stem from an adult with an advanced solid tumor such as melanoma, head and neck, liver or kidney cancer. Each CDR3 is given with its conserved first and last residue. D genes are given only for firm matches. Rows give clone size only sometimes, using once, few, many, or a class for an expanded clone.

D	size	V	J	DNA	CDR3
-	-	TRBV28	TRBJ2-5	TGTGCCAGTAATAACGCGGGATTTTACCAAGAGACCCAGTACTTC	CASNNAGFYQETQYF
-	-	TRBV4-1	TRBJ1-2	TGCGCCAGCAGCCAAGATTGGCGCGGCTACACCTTC	CASSQDWRGYTF
TRBD1	-	TRBV5-1	TRBJ1-1	TGCGCCAGCAGCTTGGAGACAGGGCGCACTGAAGCTTTCTTT	CASSLETGRTEAFF
TRBD2	-	TRBV28	TRBJ2-7	TGTGCCAGCAGTTCACCCTCCTCTTCTAGCGGGAGTGGCTACGAGCAGTACTTC	CASSSPSSSSGSGYEQYF
TRBD1	-	TRBV6-1	TRBJ2-5	TGTGCCAGCAGTCCAGGGGGCTTTTACCAAGAGACCCAGTACTTC	CASSPGGFYQETQYF
-	-	TRBV7-2	TRBJ2-5	TGTGCCAGCAGCCCGCAATGGTCCCGGGAGACCCAGTACTTC	CASSPQWSRETQYF
TRBD2	-	TRBV7-9	TRBJ2-1	TGTGCCAGCAGCTTGGGCCTAGCGGGAGTAACTGAGCAGTTCTTC	CASSLGLAGVTEQFF
TRBD2	-	TRBV5-1	TRBJ2-1	TGCGCCAGCAGCTTGGGTGGGACTAGCGGGTACAATGAGCAGTTCTTC	CASSLGGTSGYNEQFF
-	-	TRBV5-8	TRBJ1-5	TGTGCCAGCAGCTACTTAAAGGGGATGACAGGACTTAGCAATCAGCCCCAGCATTTT	CASSYLKGMTGLSNQPQHF
-	-	TRBV28	TRBJ2-7	TGTGCCAGCAGTTTACCGGGGACCATCGCCTACGAGCAGTACTTC	CASSLPGTIAYEQYF
-	-	TRBV28	TRBJ1-3	TGTGCCAGCAGGCCACGACGCGAGCAGGCCCAGGGTATCTCTGGAAACACCATATATTTT	CASRPRREQAQGISGNTIYF
TRBD2	few	TRBV7-2	TRBJ2-5	TGTGCCAGCAGCTTAGGGAGGACTAGCGGGTCTCAGGTGGTAGAGACCCAGTACTTC	CASSLGRTSGSQVVETQYF
-	few	TRBV4-3	TRBJ1-4	TGCGCCAGCAGCCAAGGGTCTGCGGGGGCGGCTAATGAAAAACTGTTTTTT	CASSQGSAGAANEKLFF
-	-	TRBV19	TRBJ2-5	TGTGCCAGTAGCGACAGGCTGCGATACCAAGAGACCCAGTACTTC	CASSDRLRYQETQYF
-	-	TRBV19	TRBJ1-2	TGTGCCAGTAGTGTGATTTCTAACTATGGCTACACCTTC	CASSVISNYGYTF
-	-	TRBV5-1	TRBJ2-2	TGCGCCAGCAGCTTAGCGGTCCAGAACACCGGGGAGCTGTTTTTT	CASSLAVQNTGELFF
-	-	TRBV6-5	TRBJ1-1	TGTGCCAGCAGTTACGTTGGGAACCTAAAGAGCACTGAAGCTTTCTTT	CASSYVGNLKSTEAFF
TRBD1	-	TRBV4-1	TRBJ2-7	TGCGCCAGCAGCTCCCCCGGGACAGGGGTCGACGAGCAGTACTTC	CASSSPGTGVDEQYF
-	-	TRBV6-5	TRBJ2-7	TGTGCCAGCAGTTACTCGACCGGGAGTTCCTACGAGCAGTACTTC	CASSYSTGSSYEQYF
-	-	TRBV5-1	TRBJ2-3	TGCGCCAGCAGCTTGGCCAGGGCCGCAGATACGCAGTATTTT	CASSLARAADTQYF
-	-	TRBV5-6	TRBJ2-7	TGTGCCAGCAGCTTGGGCGGCCGATCCTACGAGCAGTACTTC	CASSLGGRSYEQYF
-	-	TRBV18	TRBJ2-7	TGTGCCAGCTCACCACCGGGACAAGCCTACGAGCAGTACTTC	CASSPPGQAYEQYF
-	-	TRBV5-6	TRBJ2-7	TGTGCCAGCAGCACCACAGGTCCTGGAGTCTCCTACGAGCAGTACTTC	CASSTTGPGVSYEQYF
-	-	TRBV5-1	TRBJ2-2	TGCGCCAGCAGCTTGAGGTCAACCATGAACACCGGGGAGCTGTTTTTT	CASSLRSTMNTGELFF
TRBD2	-	TRBV7-9	TRBJ2-3	TGTGCCAGCAGCCGAGGGAGTACCGGGACTAGCGGCACAGATACGCAGTATTTT	CASSRGSTGTSGTDTQYF
-	-	TRBV5-1	TRBJ1-4	TGCGCCAGCAGCCAAGGGGGAGGGTTGGAAAAACTGTTTTTT	CASSQGGGLEKLFF
TRBD1	once	TRBV28	TRBJ2-3	TGTGCCAGCAGTAAATCCGGGACAGGGGCTCCCTTCCTCCAGTATTTT	CASSKSGTGAPFLQYF
TRBD2	-	TRBV7-2	TRBJ2-2	TGTGCCAGCAGCTTAATGACTAGCGGGAGCTCCGGGGAGCTGTTTTTT	CASSLMTSGSSGELFF
-	-	TRBV21-1	TRBJ2-1	TGTGCCAGCAGCAAACGAGGGGGACTCTCCGGGCTGGGTTATGAGCAGTTCTTC	CASSKRGGLSGLGYEQFF
TRBD2	-	TRBV5-1	TRBJ2-1	TGCGCCAGCAGCAAATTTCCAAGGGGGACTAGCGGGGGCTCCTACAATGAGCAGTTCTTC	CASSKFPRGTSGGSYNEQFF
-	-	TRBV18	TRBJ2-1	TGTGCCAGCTCACCACCGAGGGGGAATTCCAATGAGCAGTTCTTC	CASSPPRGNSNEQFF
-	-	TRBV5-1	TRBJ1-2	TGCGCCAGCAGCTTGGGTCGAATGATTGGAGAGGACTATGGCTACACCTTC	CASSLGRMIGEDYGYTF
-	few	TRBV7-6	TRBJ1-1	TGTGCCAGCAGCCAACTCTTGTTTTCCAGAAGGGAGGGGATGAACACTGAAGCTTTCTTT	CASSQLLFSRREGMNTEAFF
TRBD2	-	TRBV2	TRBJ2-7	TGTGCCAGCACGGAACTAGCGGACCTCTCCTACGAGCAGTACTTC	CASTELADLSYEQYF
-	-	TRBV29-1	TRBJ1-1	TGCAGCGTTAGGTCGAGCACTGAAGCTTTCTTT	CSVRSSTEAFF
TRBD1	once	TRBV7-9	TRBJ2-7	TGTGCCAGCAGCTTAGAGGGACAGGGCTACGAGCAGTACTTC	CASSLEGQGYEQYF
TRBD2	-	TRBV11-2	TRBJ2-5	TGTGCCAGCCACCCCGGAAGACTAGCGGGAGGAGGAGGAAAGACCCAGTACTTC	CASHPGRLAGGGGKTQYF
-	-	TRBV28	TRBJ2-3	TGTGCCAGCAGGGGTGTTGGGGGGACGGGAGCAAGCACAGATACGCAGTATTTT	CASRGVGGTGASTDTQYF
-	-	TRBV6-6	TRBJ2-7	TGTGCCAGCAGTTACTCGACGTCGGGGGAGCAGTACTTC	CASSYSTSGEQYF
-	-	TRBV4-1	TRBJ1-5	TGCGCCAGCAGCCAAGAACAGAACAGACCAAATCAGCCCCAGCATTTT	CASSQEQNRPNQPQHF
-	-	TRBV18	TRBJ1-5	TGTGCCAGCTTACCAGGGGCAGTTCTCAATCAGCCCCAGCATTTT	CASLPGAVLNQPQHF
-	-	TRBV5-4	TRBJ1-2	TGTGCCAGCAGCGGTGGAGGAAGGGAGGCTAACTATGGCTACACCTTC	CASSGGGREANYGYTF
TRBD1	-	TRBV10-1	TRBJ1-2	TGCGCCAGCAGTGAGTCTTGGACAGGGTGGGGAGGGTATGGCTACACCTTC	CASSESWTGWGGYGYTF
-	once	TRBV7-8	TRBJ1-6	TGTGCCAGCAGCCCGGGGGGGGGCGCCGATAATTCACCCCTCCACTTT	CASSPGGGADNSPLHF
TRBD2	-	TRBV5-1	TRBJ2-3	TGCGCCAGCAGCTTTCGCACTAGCGGGACAGATACGCAGTATTTT	CASSFRTSGTDTQYF
-	-	TRBV6-1	TRBJ2-5	TGTGCCAGCACGGACCCCGGGCGGCAAGAGACCCAGTACTTC	CASTDPGRQETQYF
-	-	TRBV5-1	TRBJ1-5	TGCGCCAGCAGCTTAGAGGGAGAAGGAGCCACGCCCCAGCATTTT	CASSLEGEGATPQHF
-	-	TRBV7-9	TRBJ2-7	TGTGCCAGCAGCTTAGCAGGGTTTGGCCTCGTAGCTACCGAGCAGTACTTC	CASSLAGFGLVATEQYF
-	-	TRBV6-5	TRBJ2-7	TGTGCCAGCAGTTGGTCTTTTTACTACGAGCAGTACTTC	CASSWSFYYEQYF
-	few	TRBV29-1	TRBJ2-7	TGCAGCGTTGACGGGCAGGGAGGCTACGAGCAGTACTTC	CSVDGQGGYEQYF
TRBD1	-	TRBV28	TRBJ2-7	TGTGCCAGCAGCTCCCGACAGGGTATCTACGAGCAGTACTTC	CASSSRQGIYEQYF